This T cell receptor (beta chain) appears in the sequencing data of a study of shared clonotypes between healthy human individuals. The study, taken as a whole, reports: Shared clonotypes across all four donors exceeded non-shared ones in generation probability. Sampling used blood alone; tissue repertoires probably differ.

As for this clone: Its target is not known.

The protocol was immunoSEQ multiplex PCR, while the TCRdb copy is restricted to in-frame clones and leaves out a portion. In the table there are under 850,000 clones, more than 85% of which are singletons. Naive-designated CD8 cells lacked CD45RO, were positively enriched for CCR7, and omitted terminally differentiated effector memory CD45RA+ cells. Donors included only healthy HIV-negative adults lacking recent acute infections or vaccinations. The CDR3 consists of 16 residues. CDR1 and CDR2 (germline): SQVTM, ANQGSEA. V was clipped by 6 bases and J by 0 bases, with 18 bases between them. Sequencing was performed on naive CD8+ T cells sorted from blood. V is TRBV29-1 and J is TRBJ2-1; TRBD1 is a possible D gene (5 bases). The receptor was isolated from a man aged 30-40 years in good health. The CDR3 protein is CSVTPQGTPSYNEQFF. CDR3 nucleotide sequence: TGCAGCGTCACGCCCCAGGGTACCCCCTCCTACAATGAGCAGTTCTTC.